The rows below give T cell receptor beta chains drawn from one sample of a study of spatial heterogeneity in lung cancer. MiXCR, applied by TCRdb to the 5' RACE reads, yields one record per CDR3 protein. The sample lists under 25,000 distinct CDR3 sequences, under 8% occurring once. The source was PBMCs, collected at surgery. These receptors were obtained from a male donor with early-stage non-small cell lung cancer. CDR3s include the opening cysteine and the closing phenylalanine or tryptophan. The D gene is left open where the match is weak. Clone size appears in some rows only: once, few, many, or a class for an expanded clone.

clone_size: -; v_call: TRBV4-2; j_call: TRBJ2-2; d_call: -; cdr3_nt: TGTGCCAGCAGCCAAACCTTTCCTTCGAACACCGGGGAGCTGTTTTTT; cdr3_aa: CASSQTFPSNTGELFF
clone_size: few; v_call: TRBV27; j_call: TRBJ1-5; d_call: TRBD1; cdr3_nt: TGTGCCAGCAGTTTATCGTTGGACAGGTATCAGCCCCAGCATTTT; cdr3_aa: CASSLSLDRYQPQHF
clone_size: many; v_call: TRBV10-3; j_call: TRBJ2-1; d_call: TRBD1; cdr3_nt: TGTGCCATCAGAGCGGCCGGGACAGGGGACAATGAGCAGTTCTTC; cdr3_aa: CAIRAAGTGDNEQFF
clone_size: few; v_call: TRBV25-1; j_call: TRBJ2-3; d_call: TRBD2; cdr3_nt: TGTGCCAGCAGTGCGGGACTAGCGGGAGGGCCCGATACGCAGTATTTT; cdr3_aa: CASSAGLAGGPDTQYF
clone_size: few; v_call: TRBV7-2; j_call: TRBJ2-3; d_call: TRBD2; cdr3_nt: TGTGCCAGCAGCCTCGGCTTGGGCGGGAGCTTTAGAAATACGCAGTATTTT; cdr3_aa: CASSLGLGGSFRNTQYF
clone_size: many; v_call: TRBV2; j_call: TRBJ1-3; d_call: -; cdr3_nt: TGTGCCAGCATCCTGACTACTGGAAACACCATATATTTT; cdr3_aa: CASILTTGNTIYF
clone_size: -; v_call: TRBV28; j_call: TRBJ2-7; d_call: TRBD1; cdr3_nt: TGTGCCATCCGGTCTCAGGGGGCCCTCGGGCAGTACTTC; cdr3_aa: CAIRSQGALGQYF
clone_size: medium-sized; v_call: TRBV7-8; j_call: TRBJ1-6; d_call: TRBD1; cdr3_nt: TGTGCCAGCAGCTTAGGACAGGGAAGAAATTCACCCCTCCACTTT; cdr3_aa: CASSLGQGRNSPLHF
clone_size: medium-sized; v_call: TRBV11-2; j_call: TRBJ2-1; d_call: -; cdr3_nt: TGTGCCAGCAGCTTAGGTCAGGACCAAAGGGGAAATGAGCAGTTCTTC; cdr3_aa: CASSLGQDQRGNEQFF
clone_size: few; v_call: TRBV5-4; j_call: TRBJ1-1; d_call: TRBD1; cdr3_nt: TGTGCCAGCAGCCCCAGGACAGGGGGGACTGAAGCTTTCTTT; cdr3_aa: CASSPRTGGTEAFF
clone_size: -; v_call: TRBV25-1; j_call: TRBJ1-5; d_call: -; cdr3_nt: TGTGCCAGCAGTGAATTGGTCGACAGGAAGATCTTCAGCAATCAGCCTCAGCATTTT; cdr3_aa: CASSELVDRKIFSNQPQHF
clone_size: many; v_call: TRBV7-3; j_call: TRBJ2-6; d_call: -; cdr3_nt: TGTGCCAGCAGCATAAACAGGGTTTTTGGGGCCAACGTCCTGACTTTC; cdr3_aa: CASSINRVFGANVLTF
clone_size: many; v_call: TRBV5-1; j_call: TRBJ2-5; d_call: -; cdr3_nt: TGCGCCAGCAGCTTGGTGGGGGGACAAGAGACCCAGTACTTC; cdr3_aa: CASSLVGGQETQYF
clone_size: -; v_call: TRBV9; j_call: TRBJ2-5; d_call: TRBD2; cdr3_nt: TGTGCCAGCAGCGTAGGGACTAGCCTCCAAGAGACCCAGTACTTC; cdr3_aa: CASSVGTSLQETQYF
clone_size: few; v_call: TRBV20-1; j_call: TRBJ2-4; d_call: -; cdr3_nt: TGCAGTGCTAGCAGGGAACTAGCCAAAAACATTCAGTACTTC; cdr3_aa: CSASRELAKNIQYF
clone_size: many; v_call: TRBV7-9; j_call: TRBJ1-1; d_call: -; cdr3_nt: TGTGCCAGCAGCCCTAGGGCAGGGGAGATATTGGGAACTGAAGCTTTCTTT; cdr3_aa: CASSPRAGEILGTEAFF
clone_size: many; v_call: TRBV5-1; j_call: TRBJ2-3; d_call: -; cdr3_nt: TGCGCCAGCAGCTTGGTCAAGCTCGAAAGCACGCAGTATTTT; cdr3_aa: CASSLVKLESTQYF
clone_size: few; v_call: TRBV2; j_call: TRBJ2-1; d_call: TRBD2; cdr3_nt: TGTGCCAGCAGATCCTCTAGCGGGACCTACAATGAGCAGTTCTTC; cdr3_aa: CASRSSSGTYNEQFF
clone_size: once; v_call: TRBV21-1; j_call: TRBJ1-2; d_call: -; cdr3_nt: TGTGCCAGCAGCACTTCCTCCCTGACAGGGGGCGGTCTGGCGTTTGGTGGCTACACCTTC; cdr3_aa: CASSTSSLTGGGLAFGGYTF
clone_size: many; v_call: TRBV28; j_call: TRBJ2-5; d_call: -; cdr3_nt: TGTGCCAGCGGGAACGGAAACCAAGAGACCCAGTACTTC; cdr3_aa: CASGNGNQETQYF
clone_size: many; v_call: TRBV20-1; j_call: TRBJ2-1; d_call: -; cdr3_nt: TGCAGTGCTATATACCACAGCCGAATTAATGAGCAGTTCTTC; cdr3_aa: CSAIYHSRINEQFF
clone_size: many; v_call: TRBV4-1; j_call: TRBJ1-4; d_call: -; cdr3_nt: TGCGCCAGCTCCCCCAGGGATGAAAAACTGTTTTTT; cdr3_aa: CASSPRDEKLFF
clone_size: many; v_call: TRBV18; j_call: TRBJ2-7; d_call: TRBD1; cdr3_nt: TGTGCCAGCTCACCAAAAGTCGACAGGGGAACCTACGAGCAGTACTTC; cdr3_aa: CASSPKVDRGTYEQYF
clone_size: many; v_call: TRBV6-2/TRBV6-3; j_call: TRBJ2-2; d_call: -; cdr3_nt: TGTGCCAGCAGTTACCGGCAATCCGGGGAGCTGTTTTTT; cdr3_aa: CASSYRQSGELFF
clone_size: many; v_call: TRBV6-1; j_call: TRBJ2-3; d_call: -; cdr3_nt: TGTGCCAGCAAATGGGTCACAGATACGCAGTATTTT; cdr3_aa: CASKWVTDTQYF
clone_size: -; v_call: TRBV27; j_call: TRBJ1-5; d_call: -; cdr3_nt: TGTGCCAGCAGGCCGGTCCTAGGCAATCAGCCCCAGCATTTT; cdr3_aa: CASRPVLGNQPQHF
clone_size: few; v_call: TRBV5-1; j_call: TRBJ2-7; d_call: TRBD1; cdr3_nt: TGCGCCAGCAGCTTGGCCCTTACCGGGACAGGGTACGAGCAGTACTTC; cdr3_aa: CASSLALTGTGYEQYF
clone_size: -; v_call: TRBV19; j_call: TRBJ2-1; d_call: TRBD2; cdr3_nt: TGTGCCAGTAGTACTCCGGGACTAGCAGTAACCAATGAGCAGTTCTTC; cdr3_aa: CASSTPGLAVTNEQFF
clone_size: many; v_call: TRBV28; j_call: TRBJ1-2; d_call: -; cdr3_nt: TGTGCCAGCAGTTTAGGAGGGGATCACTATGGCTACACCTTC; cdr3_aa: CASSLGGDHYGYTF
clone_size: few; v_call: TRBV2; j_call: TRBJ1-3; d_call: -; cdr3_nt: TGTGCCAGCGCCCAGGAGGGAAACACCATATATTTT; cdr3_aa: CASAQEGNTIYF
clone_size: medium-sized; v_call: TRBV7-9; j_call: TRBJ1-5; d_call: TRBD1; cdr3_nt: TGTGCCAGCAGCTTAGACAGGGGAGCGACCAATCAGCCCCAGCATTTT; cdr3_aa: CASSLDRGATNQPQHF
clone_size: many; v_call: TRBV3-1; j_call: TRBJ2-2; d_call: TRBD1; cdr3_nt: TGTGCCAGCAGCCCAGCGTATCCCGGGACAGGGAGTCCCGGGGAGCTGTTTTTT; cdr3_aa: CASSPAYPGTGSPGELFF
clone_size: many; v_call: TRBV11-3; j_call: TRBJ2-5; d_call: -; cdr3_nt: TGTGCCAGCAGCCAGGGTTCTAGCAACCCCGAACAAGAGACCCAGTACTTC; cdr3_aa: CASSQGSSNPEQETQYF
clone_size: many; v_call: TRBV18; j_call: TRBJ1-5; d_call: -; cdr3_nt: TGTGCCAGCTCACCCGACAGTGAGAGGAATCAGCCCCAGCATTTT; cdr3_aa: CASSPDSERNQPQHF
clone_size: many; v_call: TRBV20-1; j_call: TRBJ2-3; d_call: -; cdr3_nt: TGCAGTGCTGGTGGCGTCGGTTCAACAGATACGCAGTATTTT; cdr3_aa: CSAGGVGSTDTQYF